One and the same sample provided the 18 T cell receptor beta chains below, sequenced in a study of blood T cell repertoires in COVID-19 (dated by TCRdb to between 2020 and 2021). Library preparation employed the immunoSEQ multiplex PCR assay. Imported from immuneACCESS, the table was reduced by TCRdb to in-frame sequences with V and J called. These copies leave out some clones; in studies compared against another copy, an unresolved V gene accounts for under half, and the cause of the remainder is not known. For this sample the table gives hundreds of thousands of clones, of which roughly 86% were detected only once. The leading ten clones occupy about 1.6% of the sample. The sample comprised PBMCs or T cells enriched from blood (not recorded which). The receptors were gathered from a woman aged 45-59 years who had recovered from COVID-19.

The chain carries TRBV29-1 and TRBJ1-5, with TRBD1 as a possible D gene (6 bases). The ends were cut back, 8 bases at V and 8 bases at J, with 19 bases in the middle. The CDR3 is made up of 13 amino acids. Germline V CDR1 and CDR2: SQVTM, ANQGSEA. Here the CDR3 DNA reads TGCAGCTTCAGGGAGGGGGACCACGAGCCCCAGCATTTT. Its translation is CSFREGDHEPQHF. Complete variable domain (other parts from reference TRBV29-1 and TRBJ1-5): SAVISQKPSRDICQRGTSLTIQCQVDSQVTMMFWYRQQPGQSLTLIATANQGSEATYESGFVIDKFPISRPNLTFSTLTVSNMSPEDSSIYLCSFREGDHEPQHFGDGTRLSIL.

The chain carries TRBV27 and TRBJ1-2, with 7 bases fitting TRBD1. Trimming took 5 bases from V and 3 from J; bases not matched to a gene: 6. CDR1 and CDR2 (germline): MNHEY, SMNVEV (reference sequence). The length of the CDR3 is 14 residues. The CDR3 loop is CASSPRQGYYGYTF. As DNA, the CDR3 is TGTGCCAGCAGTCCTAGACAGGGTTACTATGGCTACACCTTC.

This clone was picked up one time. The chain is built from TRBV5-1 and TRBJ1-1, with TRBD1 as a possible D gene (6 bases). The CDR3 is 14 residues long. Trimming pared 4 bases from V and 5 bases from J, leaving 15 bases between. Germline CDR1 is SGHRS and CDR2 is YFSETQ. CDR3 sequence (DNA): TGCGCCAGCAGCAAGGAGGACAGTTTAACTGAAGCTTTCTTT. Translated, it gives CASSKEDSLTEAFF.

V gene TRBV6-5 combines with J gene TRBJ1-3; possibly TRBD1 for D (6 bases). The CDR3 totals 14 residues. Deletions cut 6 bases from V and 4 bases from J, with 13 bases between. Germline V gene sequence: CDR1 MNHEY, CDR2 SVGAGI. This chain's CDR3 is CASSQTGLGNTIYF. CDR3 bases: TGTGCCAGCAGCCAAACAGGGTTAGGAAACACCATATATTTT.

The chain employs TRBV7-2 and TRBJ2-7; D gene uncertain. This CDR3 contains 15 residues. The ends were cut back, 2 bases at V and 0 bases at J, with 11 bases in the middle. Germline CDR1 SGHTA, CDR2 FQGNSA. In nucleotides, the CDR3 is TGTGCCAGCAGCTTATTCTCATCGGGCTCCTACGAGCAGTACTTC. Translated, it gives CASSLFSSGSYEQYF.

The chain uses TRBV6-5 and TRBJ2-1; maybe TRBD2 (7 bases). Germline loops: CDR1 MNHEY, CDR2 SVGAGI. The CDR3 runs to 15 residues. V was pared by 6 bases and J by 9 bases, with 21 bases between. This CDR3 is CASRTIRGAWGEQFF. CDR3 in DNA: TGTGCCAGCAGAACTATACGGGGGGCCTGGGGTGAGCAGTTCTTC.

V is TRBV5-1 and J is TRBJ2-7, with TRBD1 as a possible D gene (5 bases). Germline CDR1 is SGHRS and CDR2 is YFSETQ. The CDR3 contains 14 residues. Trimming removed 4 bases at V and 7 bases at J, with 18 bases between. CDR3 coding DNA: TGCGCCAGCAGCCAGGCGCAGGGCCGGCGGGAGCAGTACTTC. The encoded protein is CASSQAQGRREQYF.

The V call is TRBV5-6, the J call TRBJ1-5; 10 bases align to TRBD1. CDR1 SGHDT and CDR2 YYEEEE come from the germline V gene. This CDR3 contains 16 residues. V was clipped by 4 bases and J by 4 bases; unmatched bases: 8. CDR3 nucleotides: TGTGCCAGCAGCCAATCGGGACAGGGGATTAATCAGCCCCAGCATTTT. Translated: CASSQSGQGINQPQHF.

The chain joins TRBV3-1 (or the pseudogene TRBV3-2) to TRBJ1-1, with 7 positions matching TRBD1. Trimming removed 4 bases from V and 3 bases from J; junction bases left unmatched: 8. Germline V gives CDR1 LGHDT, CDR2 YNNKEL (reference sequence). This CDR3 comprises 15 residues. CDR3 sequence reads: CASSPTGKGYTEAFF. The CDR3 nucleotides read TGTGCCAGCAGCCCGACAGGGAAAGGGTACACTGAAGCTTTCTTT.

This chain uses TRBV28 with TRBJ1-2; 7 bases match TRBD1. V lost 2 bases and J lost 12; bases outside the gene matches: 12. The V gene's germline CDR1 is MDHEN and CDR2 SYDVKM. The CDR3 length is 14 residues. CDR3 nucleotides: TGTGCCAGCAGTTTAGGCCGACCCGCGACAGGGAACACCTTC. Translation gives CASSLGRPATGNTF.

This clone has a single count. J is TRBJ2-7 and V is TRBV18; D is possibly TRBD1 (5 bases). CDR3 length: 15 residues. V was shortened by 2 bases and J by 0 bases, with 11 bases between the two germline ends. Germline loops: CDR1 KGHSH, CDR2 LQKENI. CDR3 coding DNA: TGTGCCAGCTCACCATCGCAGGGTATCTCCTACGAGCAGTACTTC. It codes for CASSPSQGISYEQYF.

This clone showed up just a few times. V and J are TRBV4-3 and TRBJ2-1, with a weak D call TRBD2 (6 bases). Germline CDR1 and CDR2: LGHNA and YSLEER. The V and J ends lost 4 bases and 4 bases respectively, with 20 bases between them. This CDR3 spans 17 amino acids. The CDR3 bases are TGCGCCAGCAGCCTCCGTTGGATAGCGGATATTTACAATGAGCAGTTCTTC. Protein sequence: CASSLRWIADIYNEQFF.

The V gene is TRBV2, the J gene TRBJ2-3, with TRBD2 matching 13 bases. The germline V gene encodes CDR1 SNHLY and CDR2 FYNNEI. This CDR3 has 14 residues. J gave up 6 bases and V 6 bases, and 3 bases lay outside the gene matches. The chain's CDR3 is CASRLGLAGDTQYF. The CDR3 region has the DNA TGTGCCAGCAGGCTGGGACTAGCGGGGGATACGCAGTATTTT.

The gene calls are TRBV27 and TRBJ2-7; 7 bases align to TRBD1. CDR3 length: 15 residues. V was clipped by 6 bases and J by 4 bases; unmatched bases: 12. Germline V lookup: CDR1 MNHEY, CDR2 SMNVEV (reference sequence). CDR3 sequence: CASREPGQLGYEQYF. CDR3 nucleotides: TGTGCCAGCAGGGAGCCGGGACAGTTAGGTTACGAGCAGTACTTC.

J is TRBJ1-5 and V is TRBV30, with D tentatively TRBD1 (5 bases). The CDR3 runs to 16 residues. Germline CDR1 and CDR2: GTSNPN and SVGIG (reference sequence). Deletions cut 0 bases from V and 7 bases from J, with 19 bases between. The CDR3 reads CAWSVPRRRVHQPQHF. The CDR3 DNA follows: TGTGCCTGGAGTGTACCACGGCGCAGGGTCCACCAGCCCCAGCATTTT.

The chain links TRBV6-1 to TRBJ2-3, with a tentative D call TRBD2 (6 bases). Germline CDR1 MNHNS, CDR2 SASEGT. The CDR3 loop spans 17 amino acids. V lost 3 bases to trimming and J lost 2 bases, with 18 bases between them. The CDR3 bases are TGTGCCAGCAGTGATTTGGGGCTAGCGAGTTACACAGATACGCAGTATTTT. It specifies CASSDLGLASYTDTQYF.

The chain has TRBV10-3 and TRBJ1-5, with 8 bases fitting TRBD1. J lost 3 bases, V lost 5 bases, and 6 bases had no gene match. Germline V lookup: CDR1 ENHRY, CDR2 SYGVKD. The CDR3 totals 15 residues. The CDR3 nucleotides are TGTGCCATCAGTCCTGGACAGGGCCCCAATCAGCCCCAGCATTTT. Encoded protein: CAISPGQGPNQPQHF.

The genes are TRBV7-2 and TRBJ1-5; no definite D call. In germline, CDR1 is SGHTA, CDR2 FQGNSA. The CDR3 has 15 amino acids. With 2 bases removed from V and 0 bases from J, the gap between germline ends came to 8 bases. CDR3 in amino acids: CASSLRSGSNQPQHF. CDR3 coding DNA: TGTGCCAGCAGCTTAAGAAGCGGTAGCAATCAGCCCCAGCATTTT. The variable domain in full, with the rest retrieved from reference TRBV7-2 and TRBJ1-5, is GAGVSQSPSNKVTEKGKDVELRCDPISGHTALYWYRQSLGQGLEFLIYFQGNSAPDKSGLPSDRFSAERTGGSVSTLTIQRTQQEDSAVYLCASSLRSGSNQPQHFGDGTRLSIL.